These 29 T cell receptor beta chains were sequenced from one sample in a study of human T cells and chemical hapten exposure. The template was total RNA from unfractionated whole blood. Each CDR3 protein is one row after TCRdb ran MiXCR on the 5' RACE reads. This table holds tens of thousands of distinct CDR3 sequences, roughly 7.7% found once. The receptors shown here come from a male donor in good health.

This clonotype was counted between two and nine times. The chain carries TRBV5-1 and TRBJ1-2; 7 bases agree with TRBD1. The J segment lost 5 bases and the V segment lost 0 bases, leaving 7 bases of the junction unmatched. The CDR3 runs 15 residues. The germline V gene has CDR1 SGHRS and CDR2 YFSETQ. The CDR3 DNA sequence: TGCGCCAGCAGCTTGGGGAATACAGGGGAGTATGGCTACACCTTC. This encodes CASSLGNTGEYGYTF.

This clonotype was counted many times. The genes are TRBV3-1 and TRBJ1-2; no firm D call. V was pared by 0 bases and J by 4 bases, with 9 bases between. The CDR3 loop spans 14 amino acids. The germline CDR1 and CDR2 sequences are LGHDT and YNNKEL (reference sequence). This chain's CDR3 is CASSQDAVRYGYTF. DNA of the CDR3: TGTGCCAGCAGCCAAGATGCCGTACGCTATGGCTACACCTTC.

V gene TRBV19 combines with J gene TRBJ1-1, with 8 bases lining up with TRBD1. This CDR3 comprises 14 residues. The germline CDR1 and CDR2 sequences are LNHDA and SQIVND (reference sequence). The J segment lost 6 bases and the V segment lost 10 bases, leaving 13 bases of the junction unmatched. CDR3 amino acids: CATYRGDSIPEAFF. The DNA of the CDR3 is TGTGCCACCTACAGGGGGGATTCGATCCCTGAAGCTTTCTTT.

This clonotype was counted a few times. V gene TRBV10-3 combines with J gene TRBJ2-3; the match to TRBD2 covers 8 bases. The V gene end was trimmed by 11 bases and the J gene end by 3 bases; junction bases not matched to a gene: 10. There are 14 residues in the CDR3. Germline CDR1 is ENHRY and CDR2 is SYGVKD. In nucleotides, the CDR3 is TGTGCCTCAACCTCAGGACTAGCAACAGATACGCAGTATTTT. Translating gives CASTSGLATDTQYF.

There are a few counts of this clonotype. Here the CDR3 DNA reads TGTGCCAGCAGCCAAGGGGCCCGAGCGGACAAGCAGTTCTTC. This codes for CASSQGARADKQFF. This chain uses TRBV14 with TRBJ2-1; perhaps D is TRBD1 or TRBD2 (5 bases each). The V end lost 1 base, the J end lost 11 bases, and 15 bases lay between the germline ends. Germline V gene lookup returns CDR1 SGHDN and CDR2 FVKESK. The CDR3 has 14 amino acids.

This clonotype appeared a few times. The chain recombines TRBV10-3 with TRBJ1-6, with D hard to call. V was clipped by 8 bases and J by 5 bases, with 4 bases between them. Germline V gives CDR1 ENHRY, CDR2 SYGVKD. The CDR3 loop spans 11 amino acids. CDR3 sequence (DNA): TGTGCCATCGGGGATAATTCACCCCTCCACTTT. Residues: CAIGDNSPLHF.

This clonotype was counted between two and nine times. The chain recombines TRBV4-3 with TRBJ2-4; 7 nucleotides match TRBD1. The CDR3 has 15 residues. Germline lookup yields CDR1 LGHNA and CDR2 YSLEER. The junction had 5 bases not matched to a gene; V was cut back by 0 bases and J by 6 bases. This CDR3 reads CASSQESTGRNIQYF. The CDR3 region has the DNA TGCGCCAGCAGCCAAGAGTCGACAGGGAGAAACATTCAGTACTTC.

This sequence joins TRBV6-5 and TRBJ1-1; D unclear. Germline V gene sequence: CDR1 MNHEY, CDR2 SVGAGI. The V gene lost 6 bases and the J gene lost 4 bases, with 12 bases spanning the gap. This CDR3 is 13 amino acids long. The CDR3 coding sequence is TGTGCCAGCAGAGCCGCCCAGCTCACTGAAGCTTTCTTT. Translating it yields CASRAAQLTEAFF.

This clonotype showed up just a few times. CDR3 in DNA: TGTGCCAGCGAACAGGGGAACACTGAAGCTTTCTTT. Encoded protein: CASEQGNTEAFF. The chain couples TRBV6-6 to TRBJ1-1; possible D gene TRBD1, 6 bases. With 8 bases removed from V and 1 base from J, the gap between germline ends came to 8 bases. The CDR3 is 12 amino acids. Germline V gene sequence: CDR1 MNHNY, CDR2 SVGAGI (reference sequence).

The rearrangement joins TRBV3-1 to TRBJ1-1; D gene ambiguous. V was clipped by 7 bases and J by 4 bases, with 13 bases between them. The CDR3 sequence is 13 residues long. CDR1 is LGHDT, CDR2 YNNKEL, per germline (reference sequence). For the CDR3, the DNA is TGTGCCAGCACTCTGGGGTCGGGCACTGAAGCTTTCTTT. This codes for CASTLGSGTEAFF.

This clonotype showed up just a few times. The V and J genes are TRBV2 and TRBJ2-1, with D unresolved. Germline assignment: CDR1 SNHLY and CDR2 FYNNEI. This CDR3 has 17 amino acids. V was pared by 0 bases and J by 8 bases, with 20 bases between. This CDR3 is CASSEAPLRTLGDEQFF. In DNA, the CDR3 is TGTGCCAGCAGTGAAGCCCCCTTACGAACCTTGGGCGATGAGCAGTTCTTC. The variable domain in full, completed from reference TRBV2 and TRBJ2-1, reads EPEVTQTPSHQVTQMGQEVILRCVPISNHLYFYWYRQILGQKVEFLVSFYNNEISEKSEIFDDQFSVERPDGSNFTLKIRSTKLEDSAMYFCASSEAPLRTLGDEQFFGPGTRLTVL.

The rearrangement links TRBV15 to TRBJ1-1; a weak D match, TRBD1 (5 bases). Germline assignment: CDR1 LNHNV and CDR2 YYDKDF (reference sequence). The CDR3 spans 12 residues. Trimming stripped 3 bases from V and 7 bases from J, with 9 bases between. DNA for the CDR3: TGTGCCACCAGCAGTTCTCAGGGTGAAGCTTTCTTT. Its protein product is CATSSSQGEAFF.

This chain uses TRBV3-1 with TRBJ2-1; D is perhaps TRBD2 (6 bases). V lost 2 bases and J 1 base, leaving 9 bases between the germline ends. The germline gives CDR1 LGHDT, CDR2 YNNKEL (reference sequence). This CDR3 is built from 15 residues. As DNA, the CDR3 is TGTGCCAGCAGCCAAATGGGGGGTTCCTACAATGAGCAGTTCTTC. As protein: CASSQMGGSYNEQFF.

This clonotype was counted between two and nine times. The chain combines TRBV12-3 or TRBV12-4 with TRBJ1-6, with no clear D. The CDR3 runs to 13 residues. With 5 bases removed from V and 8 bases from J, the gap between germline ends came to 10 bases. The chain's CDR3 is CASSRRTDSPLHF. DNA for the CDR3: TGTGCCAGCAGTAGAAGGACGGATTCACCCCTCCACTTT.

V gene TRBV12-3 or TRBV12-4 combines with J gene TRBJ2-6; TRBD1 aligns across 10 bases. There are 17 residues in the CDR3. V was clipped by 1 base and J by 1 base; unmatched bases: 1. CDR3 residues: CASSLGDRGSGANVLTF. CDR3 coding DNA: TGTGCCAGCAGTTTAGGGGACAGGGGATCTGGGGCCAACGTCCTGACTTTC.

This clonotype was recorded at least ten times. This chain joins TRBV27 and TRBJ2-7; maybe TRBD2 (5 bases). Trimming took off 5 bases at V and 5 bases at J, with 16 bases between the two ends. Per germline, CDR1 MNHEY and CDR2 SMNVEV (reference sequence). The CDR3 covers 14 residues. The chain's CDR3 is CASSLLSHGDEQYF. CDR3 in DNA: TGTGCCAGCAGTCTGTTGTCTCACGGGGACGAGCAGTACTTC.

This clonotype was counted only a few times. J is TRBJ2-1 and V is TRBV7-9; 14 bases match TRBD2. V was pared by 5 bases and J by 8 bases, with 8 bases of the junction left unmatched. CDR1 SEHNR and CDR2 FQNEAQ come from the germline V gene (reference sequence). CDR3 length equals 16 residues. The CDR3 nucleotides are TGTGCCAGCAGCACCGGGGGACTAGCGGGAGTTCATGAGCAGTTCTTC. Amino acid sequence: CASSTGGLAGVHEQFF.

This clonotype showed up many times. The V call is TRBV10-3, the J call TRBJ2-7; perhaps TRBD1 as D (6 bases). The V gene lost 4 bases and the J gene lost 2 bases, with 18 bases spanning the gap. Germline lookup yields CDR1 ENHRY and CDR2 SYGVKD. CDR3 length equals 16 residues. In DNA, the CDR3 is TGTGCCATCAGTGGTGGGGGCCGAGCCGCGGCCTACGAGCAGTACTTC. It encodes CAISGGGRAAAYEQYF.

The V gene is TRBV7-2, the J gene TRBJ1-2, with D perhaps matching TRBD1 (6 bases). The germline gives CDR1 SGHTA, CDR2 FQGNSA. Between the trimmed V and J ends, which lost 2 bases and 6 bases, there was a span of 16 bases. This CDR3 is 15 amino acids long. CDR3 region: CASSLFFRGLDGYTF. The DNA for the CDR3 is TGTGCCAGCAGCTTATTTTTCCGGGGGCTCGATGGCTACACCTTC.

This clonotype was picked up a small number of times. The chain uses TRBV20-1 and TRBJ1-6; D remains unclear. The germline V gene has CDR1 DFQATT and CDR2 SNEGSKA (reference sequence). Trimming removed 0 bases at V and 0 bases at J, with 9 bases between. The CDR3 extends over 16 amino acids. The CDR3 spells CSARDFRDSYNSPLHF. Written as DNA, the CDR3 is TGCAGTGCTAGAGATTTCCGGGACTCCTATAATTCACCCCTCCACTTT.

The rearrangement joins TRBV3-1 to TRBJ1-2, with D tentatively TRBD1 (5 bases). In germline, CDR1 is LGHDT, CDR2 YNNKEL (reference sequence). The CDR3 consists of 16 residues. The ends were cut back, 0 bases at V and 6 bases at J, with 17 bases in the middle. The CDR3 loop reads CASSQEGILLRDGYTF. Here the CDR3 DNA reads TGTGCCAGCAGCCAAGAGGGGATTCTACTCAGGGATGGCTACACCTTC.

This clonotype has a count of ten or more. The chain joins TRBV20-1 to TRBJ2-1, with D tentatively TRBD1 or TRBD2 (5 bases each). The CDR3 length is 18 residues. Trimming removed 0 bases from V and 0 bases from J, with 18 bases in between. Germline values: CDR1 DFQATT, CDR2 SNEGSKA (reference sequence). The CDR3: CSARDVRWGICSYNEQFF. The DNA for the CDR3 is TGCAGTGCTAGAGACGTTCGATGGGGGATATGCTCCTACAATGAGCAGTTCTTC.

This clonotype has a count of ten or more. The chain has TRBV12-3 or TRBV12-4 and TRBJ2-1; weak D call: TRBD1 (5 bases). The CDR3 spans 13 residues. Trimming took 3 bases from V and 9 from J, leaving 12 bases between them. CDR3: CASSLGLGVEQFF. As DNA, the CDR3 is TGTGCCAGCAGTTTGGGGCTAGGGGTTGAGCAGTTCTTC.

V gene TRBV28 combines with J gene TRBJ2-7; a possible D gene is TRBD1 (5 bases). CDR3 length: 11 residues. Deletions cut 7 bases from V and 12 bases from J, with 16 bases between. Per germline, CDR1 MDHEN and CDR2 SYDVKM. The CDR3 sequence is CASTSGQGTYF. The CDR3 region has the DNA TGTGCCAGCACTTCTGGGCAGGGAACGTACTTC. Together with reference TRBV28 and TRBJ2-7, the CDR3 gives the full variable domain: DVKVTQSSRYLVKRTGEKVFLECVQDMDHENMFWYRQDPGLGLRLIYFSYDVKMKEKGDIPEGYSVSREKKERFSLILESASTNQTSMYLCASTSGQGTYFGPGTRLTVT.

In this sample, this clonotype turned up a few times. The chain links TRBV7-2 to TRBJ2-3; 7 bases are a match to TRBD1. CDR1 and CDR2 from the germline V gene are SGHTA and FQGNSA. Trimming cost V 6 bases and J 1 base; bases outside gene matches: 10. This CDR3 has 16 residues. Here the CDR3 reads CASSREDRFRTDTQYF. CDR3 nucleotides: TGTGCCAGCAGTAGAGAGGACAGGTTCCGCACAGATACGCAGTATTTT.

This clonotype was detected ten times or more. The chain has TRBV5-1 and TRBJ2-3, with D hard to call. The V end lost 7 bases, the J end lost 1 base, and 13 bases lay between the germline ends. Germline V gene lookup returns CDR1 SGHRS and CDR2 YFSETQ. The CDR3 runs to 14 residues. The CDR3 loop is CASAPAARTDTQYF. CDR3 DNA: TGCGCCAGCGCACCGGCAGCTCGCACAGATACGCAGTATTTT.

This chain links TRBV18 with TRBJ2-5, with D uncertain. Germline assignment: CDR1 KGHSH and CDR2 LQKENI. V shed 6 bases and J shed 2 bases, with 19 bases lying between them. This CDR3 is 16 amino acids long. Here the CDR3 reads CASSLPGIRVQETQYF. The CDR3 DNA reads as TGTGCCAGCTCGCTACCGGGTATCCGAGTACAAGAGACCCAGTACTTC.

This clonotype was seen many times. This chain connects TRBV3-1 to TRBJ2-3; the match to TRBD2 covers 9 bases. The germline V gene has CDR1 LGHDT and CDR2 YNNKEL (reference sequence). Germline trimming cut 1 base from V and 4 bases from J; bases unmatched to any gene: 9. CDR3 size: 17 residues. In nucleotides, the CDR3 is TGTGCCAGCAGCCAAGGTCCTGGAGCGGGAGGAGCAGATACGCAGTATTTT. Protein product: CASSQGPGAGGADTQYF.

This clonotype was recorded a few times. This chain links TRBV7-9 with TRBJ1-1, with 8 bases that match TRBD1. Per germline, CDR1 SEHNR and CDR2 FQNEAQ (reference sequence). V was clipped by 5 bases and J by 3 bases; unmatched bases: 11. This CDR3 is built from 16 residues. For the CDR3, the DNA is TGTGCCAGCAGCCCCGTGACAGGGGTAGAAGACACTGAAGCTTTCTTT. It encodes CASSPVTGVEDTEAFF.